These T cell receptor beta chains were read from a single sample in a study of cytomegalovirus exposure and HLA in healthy donors. Generated by immunoSEQ multiplex PCR, the TCRdb table keeps only in-frame clones and is missing some. The table shows some 140,000 clones, with 66% occurring only once. Material for sequencing was PBMCs. These receptors all stem from a human donor in good health. CDR3s include the opening cysteine and the closing phenylalanine or tryptophan. D genes are given only for firm matches. A row's size may be missing; if present it is once, few, many or a size class.

j_call: TRBJ2-1; d_call: TRBD2; clone_size: NA; v_call: TRBV9; cdr3_aa: CASRGSGSSNEQFF; cdr3_nt: TGTGCCAGCCGGGGTAGCGGGAGTTCCAATGAGCAGTTCTTC
j_call: TRBJ2-7; d_call: NA; clone_size: NA; v_call: TRBV11-2; cdr3_aa: CASSLGTSYEQYF; cdr3_nt: TGTGCCAGCAGCTTAGGAACCTCCTACGAGCAGTACTTC
j_call: TRBJ1-2; d_call: TRBD1; clone_size: few; v_call: TRBV28; cdr3_aa: CASSLSTGGDYGYTF; cdr3_nt: TGTGCCAGCAGTTTATCAACAGGGGGTGACTATGGCTACACCTTC
j_call: TRBJ2-1; d_call: TRBD2; clone_size: NA; v_call: TRBV2; cdr3_aa: CASSEASGHAPNEQFF; cdr3_nt: TGTGCCAGCAGTGAGGCTAGCGGTCACGCGCCCAATGAGCAGTTCTTC
j_call: TRBJ2-7; d_call: TRBD2; clone_size: few; v_call: TRBV11-2; cdr3_aa: CASSLSTSAFYEQYF; cdr3_nt: TGTGCCAGCAGCTTATCTACTAGCGCATTCTACGAGCAGTACTTC
j_call: TRBJ2-1; d_call: NA; clone_size: few; v_call: TRBV4-3; cdr3_aa: CASSTGVSSYNEQFF; cdr3_nt: TGCGCCAGCAGCACGGGAGTCTCCTCCTACAATGAGCAGTTCTTC
j_call: TRBJ2-7; d_call: NA; clone_size: few; v_call: TRBV5-1; cdr3_aa: CASSLGTTTYEQYF; cdr3_nt: TGCGCCAGCAGCTTGGGTACTACAACCTACGAGCAGTACTTC
j_call: TRBJ1-5; d_call: TRBD1; clone_size: once; v_call: TRBV29-1; cdr3_aa: CSVMITGGLNQPQHF; cdr3_nt: TGCAGCGTCATGATCACAGGGGGCTTAAATCAGCCCCAGCATTTT
j_call: TRBJ1-1; d_call: NA; clone_size: once; v_call: TRBV6-5; cdr3_aa: CASRNQEVNTEAFF; cdr3_nt: TGTGCCAGCAGAAATCAGGAGGTGAACACTGAAGCTTTCTTT
j_call: TRBJ1-5; d_call: NA; clone_size: NA; v_call: TRBV6-6; cdr3_aa: CASSYTGNQPQHF; cdr3_nt: TGTGCCAGCAGTTACACGGGGAATCAGCCCCAGCATTTT
j_call: TRBJ2-7; d_call: TRBD1; clone_size: NA; v_call: TRBV28; cdr3_aa: CASIPGQETYEQYF; cdr3_nt: TGTGCCAGCATCCCGGGACAGGAGACCTACGAGCAGTACTTC
j_call: TRBJ2-7; d_call: NA; clone_size: NA; v_call: TRBV7-9; cdr3_aa: CASSKRRDEQYF; cdr3_nt: TGTGCCAGCAGCAAGCGGAGGGACGAGCAGTACTTC
j_call: TRBJ2-3; d_call: NA; clone_size: few; v_call: TRBV28; cdr3_aa: CASSLTETDTQYF; cdr3_nt: TGTGCCAGCAGTTTGACAGAAACAGATACGCAGTATTTT
j_call: TRBJ2-3; d_call: NA; clone_size: NA; v_call: TRBV5-4; cdr3_aa: CASSLPGGTSTDTQYF; cdr3_nt: TGTGCCAGCAGCTTGCCGGGGGGCACTAGCACAGATACGCAGTATTTT
j_call: TRBJ2-1; d_call: TRBD2; clone_size: few; v_call: TRBV27; cdr3_aa: CASSFRTSGKDEQFF; cdr3_nt: TGTGCCAGCAGTTTTCGAACTAGCGGGAAGGATGAGCAGTTCTTC
j_call: TRBJ2-2; d_call: TRBD2; clone_size: NA; v_call: TRBV9; cdr3_aa: CASSSGGGELFF; cdr3_nt: TGTGCCAGCAGCTCGGGGGGCGGGGAGCTGTTTTTT
j_call: TRBJ1-5; d_call: NA; clone_size: NA; v_call: TRBV19; cdr3_aa: CASSLLGPQHF; cdr3_nt: TGTGCCAGTAGTCTCCTCGGGCCCCAGCATTTT
j_call: TRBJ2-7; d_call: TRBD1; clone_size: NA; v_call: TRBV7-6; cdr3_aa: CASSLGGTGFAYEQYF; cdr3_nt: TGTGCCAGCAGCTTAGGCGGGACAGGGTTCGCCTACGAGCAGTACTTC
j_call: TRBJ2-7; d_call: NA; clone_size: NA; v_call: TRBV10-3; cdr3_aa: CAITKGQGYEQYF; cdr3_nt: TGTGCCATCACTAAGGGCCAGGGGTACGAGCAGTACTTC
j_call: TRBJ2-5; d_call: NA; clone_size: few; v_call: TRBV7-9; cdr3_aa: CASSHNLGGPKQYF; cdr3_nt: TGTGCCAGCAGTCATAACCTCGGAGGGCCTAAGCAGTACTTC
j_call: TRBJ2-2; d_call: NA; clone_size: NA; v_call: TRBV6-1; cdr3_aa: CASKGSGNTGELFF; cdr3_nt: TGTGCCAGCAAAGGTAGCGGGAACACCGGGGAGCTGTTTTTT
j_call: TRBJ2-2; d_call: TRBD2; clone_size: NA; v_call: TRBV7-2; cdr3_aa: CASRRTSGSVETGELFF; cdr3_nt: TGTGCCAGCAGACGGACTAGCGGGAGCGTAGAAACCGGGGAGCTGTTTTTT
j_call: TRBJ2-7; d_call: NA; clone_size: NA; v_call: TRBV9; cdr3_aa: CASSVAGAGYEQYF; cdr3_nt: TGTGCCAGCAGCGTAGCGGGAGCCGGGTACGAGCAGTACTTC
j_call: TRBJ1-2; d_call: NA; clone_size: NA; v_call: TRBV18; cdr3_aa: CASSQGQPNYGYTF; cdr3_nt: TGTGCCAGCTCACAGGGGCAGCCTAACTATGGCTACACCTTC
j_call: TRBJ2-1; d_call: NA; clone_size: NA; v_call: TRBV9; cdr3_aa: CASSVFPQGYNEQFF; cdr3_nt: TGTGCCAGCAGCGTATTCCCACAGGGCTACAATGAGCAGTTCTTC
j_call: TRBJ2-7; d_call: TRBD1; clone_size: NA; v_call: TRBV18; cdr3_aa: CATLTGGESPYEQYF; cdr3_nt: TGTGCCACCCTGACAGGGGGCGAATCGCCCTACGAGCAGTACTTC
j_call: TRBJ2-7; d_call: TRBD1; clone_size: NA; v_call: TRBV19; cdr3_aa: CASSAQGLDDHEQYF; cdr3_nt: TGTGCCAGTAGCGCACAGGGGCTTGACGACCACGAGCAGTACTTC
j_call: TRBJ2-1; d_call: TRBD2; clone_size: NA; v_call: TRBV9; cdr3_aa: CASSQLTSGSTYNEQFF; cdr3_nt: TGTGCCAGCAGCCAGTTGACTAGCGGGTCTACCTACAATGAGCAGTTCTTC
j_call: TRBJ2-3; d_call: NA; clone_size: NA; v_call: TRBV5-1; cdr3_aa: CASSSQGSLTDTQYF; cdr3_nt: TGCGCCAGCAGCTCACAAGGGAGTCTCACAGATACGCAGTATTTT
j_call: TRBJ1-1; d_call: TRBD1; clone_size: few; v_call: TRBV2; cdr3_aa: CASRITGTGGTEAFF; cdr3_nt: TGTGCCAGCAGGATTACCGGGACAGGGGGCACTGAAGCTTTCTTT
j_call: TRBJ2-6; d_call: NA; clone_size: once; v_call: TRBV2; cdr3_aa: CASSGERSGANVLTF; cdr3_nt: TGTGCCAGCAGTGGGGAGCGCTCCGGGGCCAACGTCCTGACTTTC
j_call: TRBJ2-1; d_call: NA; clone_size: few; v_call: TRBV10-3; cdr3_aa: CAINPGARNNEQFF; cdr3_nt: TGTGCCATCAACCCCGGAGCTAGGAACAATGAGCAGTTCTTC
j_call: TRBJ1-3; d_call: NA; clone_size: NA; v_call: TRBV5-1; cdr3_aa: CASRAASGNTIYF; cdr3_nt: TGCGCCAGCAGGGCGGCGTCTGGAAACACCATATATTTT
j_call: TRBJ2-1; d_call: TRBD2; clone_size: NA; v_call: TRBV29-1; cdr3_aa: CSGTPASGRWNEQFF; cdr3_nt: TGCAGCGGGACCCCGGCTAGCGGGAGATGGAATGAGCAGTTCTTC
j_call: TRBJ2-5; d_call: TRBD1; clone_size: NA; v_call: TRBV18; cdr3_aa: CASSLSLRGGEGETQYF; cdr3_nt: TGTGCCAGCTCACTCTCCCTTAGAGGGGGCGAGGGAGAGACCCAGTACTTC
j_call: TRBJ2-1; d_call: TRBD2; clone_size: NA; v_call: TRBV4-1; cdr3_aa: CASSQRGTGGRDNEQFF; cdr3_nt: TGCGCCAGCAGCCAAAGGGGCACGGGAGGGAGGGACAATGAGCAGTTCTTC
j_call: TRBJ2-3; d_call: NA; clone_size: NA; v_call: TRBV7-2; cdr3_aa: CASSAYSGTDTQYF; cdr3_nt: TGTGCCAGCAGCGCCTATAGCGGCACAGATACGCAGTATTTT
j_call: TRBJ1-5; d_call: NA; clone_size: NA; v_call: TRBV11-3; cdr3_aa: CASSSSGNQPQHF; cdr3_nt: TGTGCCAGCAGCTCGAGCGGAAATCAGCCCCAGCATTTT